Listed here is a single TCR beta chain. Use of 60 Vbeta and 13 Jbeta primers characterized the PCR. The protocol was immunoSEQ multiplex PCR, while the TCRdb copy is restricted to in-frame clones and leaves out a portion. The repertoire has about 210,000 clones, roughly 87% of them found once; the top ten carry 1.1%. This sample is part of a study of cytomegalovirus exposure and HLA in healthy donors. The CDR3 runs to 15 residues. V shed 7 bases and J 3 bases; nucleotides not matched to a gene: 5. The germline gives CDR1 MDHEN, CDR2 SYDVKM. Participants comprised healthy donors of bone marrow. This TCR was recovered from a boy aged 2 to 9 in good health and CMV-seronegative. Sequenced: PBMCs. The chain joins TRBV28 to TRBJ2-1, with 11 bases identical to TRBD2. CDR3 nucleotide sequence: TGTGCCAGCACTGCCCTAGCGGGGGGCTACAATGAGCAGTTCTTC. Protein sequence: CASTALAGGYNEQFF.